This passage covers 17 T cell receptor beta chains from one sample sequenced in a study of blood T cell repertoires in COVID-19. Clones were read by immunoSEQ multiplex PCR, and TCRdb kept only the in-frame ones, dropping some. This table has 250,000 to 350,000 clones, about 85% appearing once. What was sequenced was PBMCs or T cells enriched from blood (not recorded which). The receptors here all came from a woman aged 25 to 45 who had recovered from COVID-19.

The gene calls are TRBV12-3 or TRBV12-4 and TRBJ2-7; D uncertain. CDR3 length: 11 residues. Trimming cost V 1 base and J 7 bases, with 5 bases left between them. The CDR3 sequence: CASSLGGEQYF. CDR3 bases: TGTGCCAGCAGTTTAGGCGGAGAGCAGTACTTC.

The chain has TRBV10-3 and TRBJ1-6; tentative D call: TRBD1 (6 bases). CDR3 length equals 15 residues. Germline CDR1 and CDR2: ENHRY and SYGVKD. V lost 6 bases to trimming and J lost 8 bases, with 17 bases between them. CDR3 loop: CAIRPTGILDSPLHF. The CDR3, as DNA: TGTGCCATCAGACCGACAGGTATCTTGGATTCACCCCTCCACTTT.

The chain has TRBV24-1 and TRBJ2-7; D is possibly TRBD2 (6 bases). CDR1 and CDR2 (germline): KGHDR, SFDVKD. Trimming stripped 10 bases from V and 1 base from J, with 16 bases between. The CDR3 spans 14 residues. The CDR3 DNA follows: TGTGCCACTCGATGCGCGGGGTGGTCCTACGAGCAGTACTTC. Amino acid sequence: CATRCAGWSYEQYF.

The gene calls are TRBV6-5 and TRBJ1-2; 8 bases line up with TRBD1. Per germline, CDR1 MNHEY and CDR2 SVGAGI. This CDR3 spans 13 amino acids. V lost 8 bases, J lost 6 bases, and 8 bases stayed unmatched. The CDR3 nucleotides read TGTGCCAGCCTTGGCAGGGGGCGAGATGGCTACACCTTC. Amino acid sequence: CASLGRGRDGYTF.

J is TRBJ1-5 and V is TRBV20-1; D unresolved. This CDR3 contains 12 residues. V was clipped by 3 bases and J by 7 bases, with 10 bases between them. In germline, CDR1 is DFQATT, CDR2 SNEGSKA (reference sequence). CDR3 in amino acids: CSASFRIQPQHF. Written as DNA, the CDR3 is TGCAGTGCTAGTTTCAGGATCCAGCCCCAGCATTTT.

A single count supports this clone. The chain uses TRBV5-1 and TRBJ2-1; TRBD2 aligns across 13 bases. Germline values: CDR1 SGHRS, CDR2 YFSETQ. The CDR3 length is 16 residues. After removal of 4 bases from V and 8 bases from J, the junction contained 9 bases not matched to a gene. DNA for the CDR3: TGCGCCAGCAGCGGACGGACTAGCGGGGGCGGGGATGAGCAGTTCTTC. This translates into CASSGRTSGGGDEQFF.

The rearrangement links TRBV5-6 to TRBJ1-2; 9 bases match TRBD1. CDR3 length equals 14 residues. Looked up from germline, CDR1 is SGHDT and CDR2 is YYEEEE. V was pared by 4 bases and J by 4 bases, with 5 bases of the junction left unmatched. CDR3 DNA sequence: TGTGCCAGCAGCCCGCCGGGACAGGGCTATGGCTACACCTTC. Amino acids: CASSPPGQGYGYTF. The complete variable domain, with remaining parts taken from reference TRBV5-6 and TRBJ1-2, reads DAGVTQSPTHLIKTRGQQVTLRCSPKSGHDTVSWYQQALGQGPQFIFQYYEEEERQRGNFPDRFSGHQFPNYSSELNVNALLLGDSALYLCASSPPGQGYGYTFGSGTRLTVV.

The chain combines TRBV19 with TRBJ2-7, with D perhaps matching TRBD1 (5 bases). The CDR3 is made up of 15 amino acids. The germline V gene has CDR1 LNHDA and CDR2 SQIVND (reference sequence). The V and J ends lost 3 bases and 2 bases respectively, with 14 bases between them. CDR3 in amino acids: CASSILPGLPYEQYF. In nucleotides, the CDR3 is TGTGCCAGTAGTATTTTGCCAGGGCTCCCCTACGAGCAGTACTTC.

The V gene is TRBV30, the J gene TRBJ1-1; maybe TRBD1 (5 bases). V shed 0 bases and J shed 1 base, with 9 bases lying between them. CDR1 and CDR2 from the germline V gene are GTSNPN and SVGIG (reference sequence). CDR3 length equals 14 residues. The CDR3 here is CAWSVGPGNTEAFF. DNA for the CDR3: TGTGCCTGGAGTGTGGGGCCGGGGAACACTGAAGCTTTCTTT. Filled out from reference TRBV30 and TRBJ1-1, the complete variable domain reads SQTIHQWPATLVQPVGSPLSLECTVEGTSNPNLYWYRQAAGRGLQLLFYSVGIGQISSEVPQNLSASRPQDRQFILSSKKLLLSDSGFYLCAWSVGPGNTEAFFGQGTRLTVV.

The chain joins TRBV5-6 to TRBJ1-1; no reliable D call. CDR3 length: 14 amino acids. CDR1 is SGHDT, CDR2 YYEEEE, per germline. Trimming shortened V by 0 bases and J by 2 bases, and 8 bases separated the two germline ends. The CDR3: CASSLDGKNTEAFF. The CDR3, as DNA: TGTGCCAGCAGCTTGGACGGGAAAAACACTGAAGCTTTCTTT.

The chain couples TRBV9 to TRBJ2-3; 14 nucleotides agree with TRBD2. Germline CDR1 is SGDLS and CDR2 is YYNGEE. The ends lost 4 bases at V and 4 bases at J; junction bases unmatched: 5. This CDR3 comprises 16 residues. CDR3: CASSSRGLAGADTQYF. In DNA form, the CDR3 reads TGTGCCAGCAGCTCAAGGGGACTAGCGGGGGCAGATACGCAGTATTTT.

This clone has only one observation. V and J are TRBV7-2 and TRBJ2-1; 13 nucleotides align to TRBD2. The CDR3 consists of 15 residues. Looked up from germline, CDR1 is SGHTA and CDR2 is FQGNSA. The V gene end was trimmed by 5 bases and the J gene end by 9 bases; junction bases not matched to a gene: 7. CDR3 protein: CASSPGLAGVGEQFF. DNA of the CDR3: TGTGCCAGCAGCCCCGGACTAGCGGGGGTCGGTGAGCAGTTCTTC.

V and J are TRBV7-3 and TRBJ2-2; D remains ambiguous. This CDR3 comprises 15 residues. Germline V gives CDR1 SGHTA, CDR2 FQGTGA. Trimming took 5 bases from V and 4 from J, leaving 14 bases between them. CDR3 in amino acids: CASSRTTHGTGELFF. CDR3 in DNA: TGTGCCAGCAGCAGAACTACTCACGGCACCGGGGAGCTGTTTTTT.

In this sample, this clone turned up once. This chain uses TRBV30 with TRBJ2-7; 7 nucleotides line up with TRBD2. CDR1 is GTSNPN, CDR2 SVGIG, per germline (reference sequence). V lost 0 bases, J lost 2 bases, and 4 bases stayed unmatched. The CDR3 totals 14 residues. The CDR3: CAWSVGGVAYEQYF. The CDR3 DNA sequence: TGTGCCTGGAGTGTTGGGGGGGTAGCCTACGAGCAGTACTTC.

The chain recombines TRBV29-1 with TRBJ1-1; D possibly corresponds to TRBD1 (5 bases). The CDR3 consists of 13 residues. V lost 4 bases, J lost 1 base, and 10 bases lay in between. Germline CDR1 is SQVTM and CDR2 is ANQGSEA. CDR3 nucleotide sequence: TGCAGCGTTGTGATGGGGCCGAACACTGAAGCTTTCTTT. This encodes CSVVMGPNTEAFF.

The chain employs TRBV18 and TRBJ1-2, with D possibly being TRBD1 (5 bases). This CDR3 has 14 amino acids. CDR1 KGHSH and CDR2 LQKENI come from the germline V gene. Trimming cost V 1 base and J 5 bases, with 11 bases left between them. CDR3 amino acids: CASSPLTGEYGYTF. The CDR3 DNA sequence: TGTGCCAGCTCACCACTTACAGGAGAATATGGCTACACCTTC.

The chain is built from TRBV5-1 and TRBJ1-1; D uncertain. Trimming removed 9 bases from V and 6 bases from J, with 18 bases in between. The CDR3 contains 13 residues. Germline V gene lookup returns CDR1 SGHRS and CDR2 YFSETQ. The CDR3 region is CATTEDGRAEAFF. The CDR3 nucleotides are TGCGCCACCACGGAGGACGGACGGGCTGAAGCTTTCTTT. Full variable domain (rest looked up from reference TRBV5-1 and TRBJ1-1): KAGVTQTPRYLIKTRGQQVTLSCSPISGHRSVSWYQQTPGQGLQFLFEYFSETQRNKGNFPGRFSGRQFSNSRSEMNVSTLELGDSALYLCATTEDGRAEAFFGQGTRLTVV.